This T cell receptor beta chain was captured in a study of blood T cell repertoires in COVID-19. Whole-study context: PBMCs, B-cell-depleted T cells, or T cells provided the cDNA or gDNA that made up the material.

Libraries were prepared by immunoSEQ multiplex PCR; TCRdb keeps only in-frame clonotypes and omits some of them. This table has 330,000 or so clones, 80% to 90% appearing once. Ages ranged from roughly 18 to 100 years, with residence in approximately 25 US areas. Grouping used clinical history reported by participants in a survey and questionnaire. Cohort 3 recovery required two negative PCRs, clearance, or symptom resolution. Looked up from germline, CDR1 is SGHNT and CDR2 is YYREEE (reference sequence). The germline V and J ends were trimmed by 0 bases and 3 bases, with 13 bases remaining between them. This CDR3 has 15 residues. This clone was recorded a few times.

This chain connects TRBV5-4 to TRBJ2-7; perhaps TRBD1 as D (6 bases). The sample consisted of PBMCs or T cells enriched from blood (not recorded which). The TCR sequence derives from a man aged 30-40 years who had recovered from COVID-19. DNA for the CDR3: TGTGCCAGCAGCTTGGTCGGGGCCAGGGGCTACGAGCAGTACTTC. Amino acids: CASSLVGARGYEQYF.